The 30 T cell receptor beta chains below come from one sample, sequenced in a study of circulating tumor DNA in untreated peripheral T-cell lymphoma. Method: immunoSEQ multiplex PCR; TCRdb's copy keeps in-frame clones and lacks some. This sample carries some 10,000 clones, about 75% of them seen once, and the ten largest clones take roughly a third. Sequenced: tumor tissue. Receptors originate from a human donor with peripheral T-cell lymphoma.

The chain carries TRBV5-1 and TRBJ1-1; 10 positions agree with TRBD1. V gave up 6 bases and J gave up 5 bases; unmatched junction bases: 7. Per the germline V gene, CDR1 is SGHRS and CDR2 is YFSETQ. CDR3 length: 14 residues. CDR3 residues: CASTDRGRGTEAFF. CDR3 DNA sequence: TGCGCCAGCACCGACAGGGGGCGCGGGACTGAAGCTTTCTTT.

The V call is TRBV6-8, the J call TRBJ1-5; D is uncertain. V dropped 2 bases and J dropped 0 bases, with 8 bases sitting between them. Germline V gene lookup returns CDR1 MNHGY and CDR2 SAAAGT. The CDR3 covers 15 residues. The CDR3 region is CASSYTAYSNQPQHF. As DNA, the CDR3 is TGTGCCAGCAGTTACACAGCATATAGCAATCAGCCCCAGCATTTT.

Only a few counts were recorded for this clone. Other DNA sequences within the sample encode an identical CDR3. This chain uses TRBV5-1 with TRBJ1-2; D might be TRBD1 (5 bases). Deletions cut 0 bases from V and 2 bases from J, with 8 bases between. Germline V gene lookup returns CDR1 SGHRS and CDR2 YFSETQ. The CDR3 spans 14 residues. The CDR3 DNA follows: TGCGCCAGCAGCTTGGTTCAGGGAAACTATGGCTACACCTTC. Translation: CASSLVQGNYGYTF.

J is TRBJ1-5 and V is TRBV10-3; D perhaps matches TRBD1 (5 bases). The length of the CDR3 is 17 residues. From germline, CDR1 is ENHRY and CDR2 SYGVKD. The V end lost 2 bases, the J end lost 1 base, and 15 bases lay between the germline ends. The CDR3 bases are TGTGCCATCAGTGAGACCCGACAGAGCATCAGCAATCAGCCCCAGCATTTT. Residues: CAISETRQSISNQPQHF.

The chain recombines TRBV2 with TRBJ2-1; D is uncertain. This CDR3 has 13 residues. Trimming took off 7 bases at V and 0 bases at J, with 7 bases between the two ends. Looked up from germline, CDR1 is SNHLY and CDR2 is FYNNEI. As DNA, the CDR3 is TGTGCCAGCAAATTAAGCTCCTACAATGAGCAGTTCTTC. This gives the protein CASKLSSYNEQFF.

This chain connects TRBV11-3 to TRBJ1-3; no clear D. CDR1 is SGHNT and CDR2 is YENEEA in the germline V gene. The CDR3 has 14 amino acids. Trimming took off 3 bases at V and 7 bases at J, with 13 bases between the two ends. DNA of the CDR3: TGTGCCAGCAGCTTCGGCCCAGGTGGGAACACCATATATTTT. It encodes CASSFGPGGNTIYF.

This chain connects TRBV6-8 to TRBJ2-2; 7 bases line up with TRBD1. V lost 6 bases, J lost 3 bases, and 1 base stayed unmatched. The CDR3 loop spans 13 amino acids. The V gene's germline CDR1 is MNHGY and CDR2 SAAAGT. Here the CDR3 reads CASRGQYTGELFF. Written as DNA, the CDR3 is TGTGCCAGCAGGGGACAGTACACCGGGGAGCTGTTTTTT.

This chain joins TRBV28 and TRBJ2-1; 7 nucleotides line up with TRBD1. With 7 bases clipped from V and 2 bases from J, the junction kept 5 bases outside the gene matches. CDR3 length: 14 residues. CDR1 MDHEN and CDR2 SYDVKM come from the germline V gene. In DNA form, the CDR3 reads TGTGCCAGCACCTTAGACAGGGCCTACAATGAGCAGTTCTTC. Amino acids: CASTLDRAYNEQFF. The whole variable domain, remainder taken from reference TRBV28 and TRBJ2-1, is DVKVTQSSRYLVKRTGEKVFLECVQDMDHENMFWYRQDPGLGLRLIYFSYDVKMKEKGDIPEGYSVSREKKERFSLILESASTNQTSMYLCASTLDRAYNEQFFGPGTRLTVL.

The chain recombines TRBV11-3 with TRBJ1-4; maybe TRBD1 (5 bases). CDR1 and CDR2 (germline): SGHNT, YENEEA. CDR3 size: 14 residues. V lost 5 bases and J lost 8, with 15 bases in between. As DNA, the CDR3 is TGTGCCAGCAGCCTCGAAGGGGTTCGCGAAAAACTGTTTTTT. Its translation is CASSLEGVREKLFF.

The chain carries TRBV30 and TRBJ2-5; D not resolved. In germline, CDR1 is GTSNPN, CDR2 SVGIG (reference sequence). The ends were cut back, 1 base at V and 5 bases at J, with 11 bases in the middle. The CDR3 covers 13 residues. The CDR3 region has the DNA TGTGCCTGGAGTGGTGGTCTTTGGGAGACCCAGTACTTC. Encoded protein: CAWSGGLWETQYF.

The chain joins TRBV19 to TRBJ2-1, with D maybe TRBD1 (5 bases). Germline loops: CDR1 LNHDA, CDR2 SQIVND (reference sequence). Trimming removed 9 bases at V and 6 bases at J, with 15 bases between. This CDR3 has 13 residues. The CDR3 sequence is CASTTASGNEQFF. The CDR3 nucleotides are TGTGCCAGCACGACAGCCTCGGGCAATGAGCAGTTCTTC.

This sequence joins TRBV10-2 and TRBJ1-4; D is possibly TRBD1 (5 bases). Per germline, CDR1 WSHSY and CDR2 SAAADI. The CDR3 contains 16 residues. V was cut by 7 bases and J by 0 bases, with 15 bases left in between. The CDR3 DNA reads TGCGCCAGCACTAAGGGACTCTTTGCAACTAATGAAAAACTGTTTTTT. This codes for CASTKGLFATNEKLFF.

The genes are TRBV5-1 and TRBJ2-5; tentative D call: TRBD1 (7 bases). V was cut by 4 bases and J by 5 bases, with 18 bases left in between. The CDR3 has 15 residues. CDR1 SGHRS and CDR2 YFSETQ come from the germline V gene. The CDR3 protein is CASSLGGRRGETQYF. The DNA for the CDR3 is TGCGCCAGCAGCCTAGGGGGCCGGAGGGGGGAGACCCAGTACTTC.

The chain uses TRBV11-3 and TRBJ1-3; the D gene is possibly TRBD1 (6 bases). This CDR3 contains 16 residues. V lost 4 bases to trimming and J lost 3 bases, with 16 bases between them. Germline V gene data show CDR1 as SGHNT and CDR2 as YENEEA. CDR3 nucleotide sequence: TGTGCCAGCAGCTCGGGGGGCAGGGAACGTGGAAACACCATATATTTT. This sequence encodes CASSSGGRERGNTIYF.

The rearrangement joins TRBV6-8 to TRBJ2-2, with 7 bases aligning to TRBD1. This CDR3 is 17 amino acids long. Germline loops: CDR1 MNHGY, CDR2 SAAAGT. V dropped 0 bases and J dropped 7; count of bases not matched to a gene: 11. CDR3 protein: CASSYSIGRGIIGELFF. The CDR3 DNA is TGTGCCAGCAGTTACTCGATTGGCAGGGGGATCATCGGGGAGCTGTTTTTT.

The chain couples TRBV30 to TRBJ1-6, with D possibly being TRBD1 (5 bases). V was pared by 4 bases and J by 9 bases, with 16 bases between. Germline CDR1 reads GTSNPN; CDR2 reads SVGIG (reference sequence). The CDR3 spans 14 residues. The CDR3 DNA sequence: TGTGCCTGGACCCTGGGGCAAGGCGGTTCACCCCTCCACTTT. Protein product: CAWTLGQGGSPLHF.

The V and J genes are TRBV22-1 and TRBJ2-1; the table names TRBD1, a call not compared with the DNA. TRBV22-1 is a known pseudogene. This CDR3 is built from 16 residues. Written as DNA, the CDR3 is TGTGCCAGCAGTTTTTTTTCGGACAGGTCCTACAATGAGCAGTTCTTC. It encodes CASSFFSDRSYNEQFF.

This clone showed up just a few times. The V gene is TRBV14, the J gene TRBJ1-5, with 7 bases that match TRBD1. CDR1 is SGHDN, CDR2 FVKESK, per germline. The CDR3 spans 13 residues. Unmatched junction bases numbered 1, after V lost 4 bases and J lost 4 bases. The CDR3 DNA reads TGTGCCAGCAGCCCCAGGGGGAATCAGCCCCAGCATTTT. This encodes CASSPRGNQPQHF.

This chain joins TRBV6-8 and TRBJ2-7, with D possibly matching TRBD1 (6 bases). The germline gives CDR1 MNHGY, CDR2 SAAAGT. The V end was cut by 4 bases, the J end by 3 bases, with 16 bases between. The CDR3 contains 15 residues. The CDR3 is CASSFYRPGVYEQYF. The CDR3 bases are TGTGCCAGCAGTTTTTACAGGCCAGGGGTCTACGAGCAGTACTTC.

The rearrangement uses TRBV6-8 and TRBJ1-1; D is unclear. Germline V lookup: CDR1 MNHGY, CDR2 SAAAGT. The CDR3 loop spans 14 amino acids. Trimming took 7 bases from V and 2 from J, leaving 14 bases between them. CDR3 region: CASKLYNLNTEAFF. As DNA, the CDR3 is TGTGCCAGCAAACTCTATAACCTTAACACTGAAGCTTTCTTT.

Comment on this clone: One junction end does not reproduce the germline sequence, and a read error may be involved. V is TRBV2 and J is TRBJ2-7; D is perhaps TRBD1 (6 bases). This CDR3 contains 13 residues. Germline CDR1 reads SNHLY; CDR2 reads FYNNEI. The CDR3 loop reads CVSSAGQNFEQYF. Here the CDR3 DNA reads TGTGTCAGCAGTGCCGGACAGAACTTCGAGCAGTACTTC.

This clone has a single count. This chain links TRBV28 with TRBJ1-4; possible D gene TRBD1, 6 bases. Looked up from germline, CDR1 is MDHEN and CDR2 is SYDVKM. This CDR3 is built from 14 residues. V lost 5 bases and J lost 8, with 15 bases in between. CDR3 residues: CASSRSDRSEKLFF. CDR3 nucleotides: TGTGCCAGCAGTCGATCCGACAGGTCGGAAAAACTGTTTTTT.

This chain uses TRBV5-1 with TRBJ1-1; no reliable D call. The CDR3 totals 14 residues. Trimming removed 0 bases from V and 0 bases from J, with 6 bases in between. CDR1 is SGHRS and CDR2 is YFSETQ in the germline V gene. The CDR3 here is CASSLVNLNTEAFF. The CDR3 DNA is TGCGCCAGCAGCTTGGTAAATCTGAACACTGAAGCTTTCTTT.

The chain recombines TRBV19 with TRBJ2-2; maybe TRBD1 (6 bases). Trimming took 3 bases from V and 4 from J, leaving 12 bases between them. The CDR3 length is 15 residues. CDR1 LNHDA and CDR2 SQIVND come from the germline V gene (reference sequence). The CDR3 sequence is CASSIIGGGTGELFF. CDR3 in DNA: TGTGCCAGTAGTATTATAGGGGGTGGCACCGGGGAGCTGTTTTTT.

By proportion, this clone is medium-sized. The junction does not match germline at one end; this may be a read error. The CDR3: CAISGGQGGLAFF. Written as DNA, the CDR3 is TGTGCCATCAGTGGAGGACAGGGAGGGTTAGCTTTCTTT. V gene TRBV6-8 combines with J gene TRBJ1-1, with 8 bases identical to TRBD1. The germline gives CDR1 MNHGY, CDR2 SAAAGT. The length of the CDR3 is 13 residues.

The chain carries TRBV19 and TRBJ2-7, with TRBD1 as a possible D gene (5 bases). Per germline, CDR1 LNHDA and CDR2 SQIVND (reference sequence). The V end lost 4 bases, the J end lost 6 bases, and 13 bases lay between the germline ends. The CDR3 runs to 13 residues. As DNA, the CDR3 is TGTGCCAGTAGTACAAGGACACCGCTCGAGCAGTACTTC. It is translated as CASSTRTPLEQYF.

V and J are TRBV28 and TRBJ1-1; TRBD1 might be the D (5 bases). Per germline, CDR1 MDHEN and CDR2 SYDVKM. The length of the CDR3 is 17 residues. Deletions cut 0 bases from V and 1 base from J, with 15 bases between. Here the CDR3 reads CASSLCLERTQNTEAFF. The CDR3 nucleotides read TGTGCCAGCAGTTTATGCCTAGAGAGGACACAGAACACTGAAGCTTTCTTT.

The chain uses TRBV19 and TRBJ1-2; unclear D gene. Looked up from germline, CDR1 is LNHDA and CDR2 is SQIVND (reference sequence). Trimming removed 3 bases at V and 0 bases at J, with 11 bases between. The CDR3 spans 15 residues. The CDR3 sequence: CASSIPVTTNYGYTF. The CDR3 nucleotides read TGTGCCAGTAGTATTCCAGTTACGACTAACTATGGCTACACCTTC.

The rearrangement uses TRBV19 and TRBJ1-6; D is ambiguous. Trimming pared 3 bases from V and 7 bases from J, leaving 4 bases between. The V gene's germline CDR1 is LNHDA and CDR2 SQIVND (reference sequence). This CDR3 spans 12 amino acids. For the CDR3, the DNA is TGTGCCAGTAGTATGGTGAATTCACCCCTCCACTTT. This sequence encodes CASSMVNSPLHF.

This chain connects TRBV18 to TRBJ1-2; D remains unclear. The germline V and J ends were trimmed by 3 bases and 4 bases, with 9 bases remaining between them. The germline V gene has CDR1 KGHSH and CDR2 LQKENI. This CDR3 contains 13 residues. CDR3 amino acids: CASSPDNGYGYTF. In DNA, the CDR3 is TGTGCCAGCTCACCCGACAATGGCTATGGCTACACCTTC. The variable domain in full, with the rest retrieved from reference TRBV18 and TRBJ1-2, is NAGVMQNPRHLVRRRGQEARLRCSPMKGHSHVYWYRQLPEEGLKFMVYLQKENIIDESGMPKERFSAEFPKEGPSILRIQQVVRGDSAAYFCASSPDNGYGYTFGSGTRLTVV.